This T cell receptor (beta chain) was retrieved from a study of a mutant IDH1 vaccine in newly diagnosed glioma. Study-level background: Across weeks 1, 3, 5, 7, 11, 15, 19 and 23, patients received a vaccination each time, eight in all. Patients got their first vaccination 4-6 weeks after radiotherapy alone, or with temozolomide cycles. The treated population exhibited a male proportion of 62.5%, a female proportion of roughly 40%, and a mean age of approximately 42 years. Study conclusions and caveats: The study observed vaccine-induced immune responses in just over 90% of patients.

CDR1 is SGDLS and CDR2 is YYNGEE in the germline V gene. CDR3 length: 17 amino acids. The V end was cut by 3 bases, the J end by 4 bases, with 19 bases between. The time point here: week 23, last vaccination. Each dose delivered 300 ug of mutant IDH1 20-mer peptide subcutaneously with imiquimod. Data came from immunoSEQ multiplex PCR; TCRdb stores just in-frame clones and leaves some out. The repertoire includes about 30,000 clones, 85% to 90% of them detected once, and approximately 2.3% sits in the top ten. With regard to this clone: Antigen specificity is unknown.

The receptor was isolated from a man aged 40-49 years with glioma. The genes are TRBV9 and TRBJ1-4; TRBD1 is a possible D gene (5 bases). The material sequenced was PBMCs, taken from a glioma patient whose treatment included an IDH1 peptide vaccine. This CDR3 is CASSATGGGRLNEKLFF. The DNA of the CDR3 is TGTGCCAGCAGCGCTACCGGGGGAGGAAGGCTTAATGAAAAACTGTTTTTT.